These 10 T cell receptor beta chains originate from one sample sequenced in a study of blood T cell repertoires in COVID-19. TCRdb's table, derived via immunoSEQ multiplex PCR, lists solely in-frame clones and lacks some. Of fewer than 350,000 clones listed, 85% are singletons. Material for sequencing was PBMCs or T cells enriched from blood (not recorded which). Every receptor here comes from a woman aged 25-40 years who had been exposed to COVID-19.

This clone occurred many times. V usage is TRBV9 and J usage is TRBJ2-7; tentative D call: TRBD1 (5 bases). Per the germline V gene, CDR1 is SGDLS and CDR2 is YYNGEE. The CDR3 is made up of 13 amino acids. The ends were cut back, 0 bases at V and 3 bases at J, with 7 bases in the middle. The CDR3 DNA sequence: TGTGCCAGCAGCGTAGACAGGAACTACGAGCAGTACTTC. It specifies CASSVDRNYEQYF.

The CDR3 is CAWSEGNYGYTF. The CDR3 nucleotides read TGTGCCTGGAGTGAGGGGAACTATGGCTACACCTTC. The chain links TRBV30 to TRBJ1-2; TRBD1 is a possible D gene (5 bases). Looked up from germline, CDR1 is GTSNPN and CDR2 is SVGIG (reference sequence). The CDR3 consists of 12 residues. V was trimmed by 1 base and J by 2 bases, leaving 5 bases between them.

This clone appeared once. V gene TRBV28 combines with J gene TRBJ1-2; D is uncertain. The V end lost 1 base, the J end lost 4 bases, and 7 bases lay between the germline ends. The CDR3 has 13 amino acids. Germline CDR1 MDHEN, CDR2 SYDVKM. The CDR3 DNA sequence: TGTGCCAGCAGTTTATTGGGAGTCTATGGCTACACCTTC. Translated: CASSLLGVYGYTF.

V and J are TRBV5-5 and TRBJ1-3, with unresolved D. Germline V lookup: CDR1 SGHKS, CDR2 YYEKEE (reference sequence). V lost 4 bases, J lost 0 bases, and 14 bases lay in between. CDR3 size: 16 residues. The CDR3 nucleotides are TGTGCCAGCAGCCAGACCGGACTCTTCTCTGGAAACACCATATATTTT. It encodes CASSQTGLFSGNTIYF.

The V gene is TRBV19, the J gene TRBJ2-3, with 10 bases aligning to TRBD1. V dropped 9 bases and J dropped 1; count of bases not matched to a gene: 4. The CDR3 length is 14 residues. The V gene's germline CDR1 is LNHDA and CDR2 SQIVND (reference sequence). The CDR3 region has the DNA TGTGCCAGCCGACAGGGGGCCCGCACAGATACGCAGTATTTT. This sequence encodes CASRQGARTDTQYF.

This chain joins TRBV7-9 and TRBJ1-4, with D perhaps TRBD1 (6 bases). V gave up 2 bases and J gave up 0 bases, with 19 bases separating them. This CDR3 contains 19 residues. Germline V gives CDR1 SEHNR, CDR2 FQNEAQ (reference sequence). DNA of the CDR3: TGTGCCAGCAGCTTAAGAACCGGGACACTTCGTGCAACTAATGAAAAACTGTTTTTT. Its protein is CASSLRTGTLRATNEKLFF.

There are a few counts of this clone. This rearrangement joins TRBV27 to TRBJ1-6; 8 bases align to TRBD1. Trimming at V came to 7 bases and at J to 8 bases, leaving 13 bases not matched to a gene. Germline V gives CDR1 MNHEY, CDR2 SMNVEV (reference sequence). The CDR3 runs 16 residues. As DNA, the CDR3 is TGTGCCAGCACCCCAAAATGGGGACAGGTAGATTCACCCCTCCACTTT. This encodes CASTPKWGQVDSPLHF.

The rearrangement links TRBV28 to TRBJ1-5; unclear D gene. Germline V gene lookup returns CDR1 MDHEN and CDR2 SYDVKM. V was pared by 5 bases and J by 7 bases, with 6 bases between. The CDR3 extends over 11 amino acids. Here the CDR3 DNA reads TGTGCCAGCAGTCAAAAACAGCCCCAGCATTTT. This encodes CASSQKQPQHF.

The rearrangement uses TRBV23-1 and TRBJ2-5; D unclear. TRBV23-1 is noted as an ORF with a role that remains uncertain. Trimming cost V 3 bases and J 1 base, with 21 bases left between them. CDR3 length: 18 amino acids. The CDR3 is CASSHHESIHQFQETQYF. The CDR3 DNA is TGCGCCAGCAGTCATCACGAATCAATACACCAGTTCCAAGAGACCCAGTACTTC.

The rearrangement joins TRBV10-2 to TRBJ2-7; 10 positions match TRBD2. Losses at the gene ends were 6 bases for V and 7 bases for J; bases not matched to a gene: 12. CDR1 is WSHSY, CDR2 SAAADI, per germline. This CDR3 is built from 15 residues. The CDR3 spells CASSDTLAGDWEQYF. CDR3 coding DNA: TGCGCCAGCAGCGATACCCTAGCGGGAGACTGGGAGCAGTACTTC.